Each of the 8 T cell receptor beta chains below was sequenced from the same sample in a study of naive and memory T cell subsets. Two oligonucleotides, mixed equimolar, formed the beta constant-region primer covering TRBC1 and TRBC2. Four rounds of PCR amplified the ligated cDNA using nested alpha and beta constant-region primers plus SP2. TCRdb fed the UMI-ligation and nested PCR reads into MiXCR, producing one record per CDR3 protein. The table shows 120,000 or so distinct CDR3 sequences, with 30% to 45% occurring only once. The material sequenced was central memory CD4+ T cells from blood. The receptors originated from a human donor in good health.

This clonotype was seen more than once but under ten times. The V gene is TRBV7-9, the J gene TRBJ1-2, with D uncertain. The CDR3 runs to 15 residues. The germline V gene encodes CDR1 SEHNR and CDR2 FQNEAQ (reference sequence). V lost 4 bases, J lost 2 bases, and 14 bases lay in between. The CDR3 sequence: CASSSKNRLNYGYTF. Written as DNA, the CDR3 is TGTGCCAGCAGCTCGAAGAACAGACTCAACTATGGCTACACCTTC.

With regard to this clonotype: The junction differs from germline at one of its ends, possibly a read error. The chain couples TRBV12-5 to TRBJ2-6; possible D gene TRBD2, 6 bases. The CDR3 spans 17 residues. CDR1 is LGHNT, CDR2 FRNRAP, per germline. CDR3 nucleotide sequence: TGTGCTAGTGGATTGGTCCAGGGAGGTTCTGGGGCCAACGTCCTGACTTTC. The encoded protein is CASGLVQGGSGANVLTF. Together with reference TRBV12-5 and TRBJ2-6, the CDR3 gives the full variable domain: DARVTQTPRHKVTEMGQEVTMRCQPILGHNTVFWYRQTMMQGLELLAYFRNRAPLDDSGMPKDRFSAEMPDATLATLKIQPSEPRDSAVYFCASGLVQGGSGANVLTFGAGSRLTVL.

The gene calls are TRBV18 and TRBJ1-1, with D maybe TRBD1 (6 bases). CDR1 KGHSH and CDR2 LQKENI come from the germline V gene. Trimming cost V 5 bases and J 5 bases, with 9 bases left between them. This CDR3 contains 12 residues. The CDR3: CASSSDRTEAFF. In nucleotides, the CDR3 is TGTGCCAGCTCATCCGACAGGACTGAAGCTTTCTTT.

V is TRBV2 and J is TRBJ2-4, with a possible D match to TRBD1 (5 bases). The CDR3 has 15 residues. Trimming took off 1 base at V and 3 bases at J, with 10 bases between the two ends. The germline CDR1 and CDR2 sequences are SNHLY and FYNNEI. Here the CDR3 DNA reads TGTGCCAGCAGTGAAGAAGGGGTGGTCAAAAACATTCAGTACTTC. This translates into CASSEEGVVKNIQYF.

This clonotype was counted a few times. J is TRBJ2-1 and V is TRBV28, with TRBD2 identical over 11 bases. The germline V gene encodes CDR1 MDHEN and CDR2 SYDVKM. V trimming: 5 bases; J trimming: 4 bases; junction bases outside the gene matches: 7. The CDR3 loop spans 16 amino acids. The CDR3 sequence: CASSTTSGKNYNEQFF. The CDR3 coding sequence is TGTGCCAGCAGTACGACTAGCGGGAAAAATTACAATGAGCAGTTCTTC.

This clonotype was observed a few times. This chain links TRBV5-1 with TRBJ1-4, with 7 bases aligning to TRBD1. The CDR3 consists of 14 residues. V lost 0 bases, J lost 7 bases, and 3 bases stayed unmatched. In germline, CDR1 is SGHRS, CDR2 YFSETQ. The CDR3 bases are TGCGCCAGCAGCTTGGTCGCAGGGGGTGAAAAACTGTTTTTT. It encodes CASSLVAGGEKLFF. The entire variable domain, with the rest obtained from reference TRBV5-1 and TRBJ1-4, is as follows: KAGVTQTPRYLIKTRGQQVTLSCSPISGHRSVSWYQQTPGQGLQFLFEYFSETQRNKGNFPGRFSGRQFSNSRSEMNVSTLELGDSALYLCASSLVAGGEKLFFGSGTQLSVL.

J is TRBJ2-1 and V is TRBV6-1; the match to TRBD2 covers 9 bases. The CDR3 has 13 amino acids. With 0 bases clipped from V and 15 bases from J, the junction kept 6 bases outside the gene matches. Germline V CDR1 and CDR2: MNHNS, SASEGT. The CDR3 coding sequence is TGTGCCAGCAGTGAAGCTAGCGAGACTAGCGGGTTCTTC. Its protein is CASSEASETSGFF.

The V call is TRBV29-1, the J call TRBJ2-1; D ambiguous. The germline CDR1 and CDR2 sequences are SQVTM and ANQGSEA. V lost 4 bases, J lost 0 bases, and 7 bases lay in between. The CDR3 sequence is 13 residues long. The CDR3 bases are TGCAGCGTTGTTGTTACCTCCTACAATGAGCAGTTCTTC. It is translated as CSVVVTSYNEQFF.